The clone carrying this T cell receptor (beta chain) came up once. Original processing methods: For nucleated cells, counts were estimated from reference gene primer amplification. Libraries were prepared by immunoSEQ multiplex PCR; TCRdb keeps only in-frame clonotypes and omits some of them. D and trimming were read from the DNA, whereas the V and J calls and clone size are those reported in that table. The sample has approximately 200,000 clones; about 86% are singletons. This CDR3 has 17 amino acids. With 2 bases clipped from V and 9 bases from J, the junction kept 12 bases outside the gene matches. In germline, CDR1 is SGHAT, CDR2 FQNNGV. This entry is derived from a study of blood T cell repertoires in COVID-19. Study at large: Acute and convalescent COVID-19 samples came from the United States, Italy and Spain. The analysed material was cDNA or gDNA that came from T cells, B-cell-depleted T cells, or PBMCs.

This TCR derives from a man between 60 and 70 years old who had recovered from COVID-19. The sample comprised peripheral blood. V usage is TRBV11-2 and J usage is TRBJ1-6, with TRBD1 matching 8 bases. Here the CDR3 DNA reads TGTGCCAGCAGCTTATCTGCAGGGGGCAAAGTTAGTTCACCCCTCCACTTT. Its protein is CASSLSAGGKVSSPLHF. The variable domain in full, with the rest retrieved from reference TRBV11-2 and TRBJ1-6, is EAGVAQSPRYKIIEKRQSVAFWCNPISGHATLYWYQQILGQGPKLLIQFQNNGVVDDSQLPKDRFSAERLKGVDSTLKIQPAKLEDSAVYLCASSLSAGGKVSSPLHFGNGTRLTVT.